The 11 T cell receptor beta chains below were found in one sample sequenced in a study of blood T cell repertoires in COVID-19. Measured with immunoSEQ multiplex PCR; TCRdb has only the in-frame clones, and not every one. The sample lists some 290,000 clones; approximately 89% were seen once. The sequencing input was peripheral blood. The origin of the receptors is a woman aged 25 to 45 with COVID-19, enrolled during active disease.

V usage is TRBV11-2 and J usage is TRBJ1-1, with D maybe TRBD1 (5 bases). The CDR3 length is 15 residues. Trimming left V 6 bases short and J 1 base short, with 15 bases between. Per germline, CDR1 SGHAT and CDR2 FQNNGV. The DNA of the CDR3 is TGTGCCAGCAGACCAGGGTTTTTGCGGAACACTGAAGCTTTCTTT. Amino acid sequence: CASRPGFLRNTEAFF. The full variable domain, completed using reference TRBV11-2 and TRBJ1-1, is EAGVAQSPRYKIIEKRQSVAFWCNPISGHATLYWYQQILGQGPKLLIQFQNNGVVDDSQLPKDRFSAERLKGVDSTLKIQPAKLEDSAVYLCASRPGFLRNTEAFFGQGTRLTVV.

The chain joins TRBV6-5 to TRBJ2-1; D gene ambiguous. V was pared by 6 bases and J by 7 bases, with 19 bases between. This CDR3 has 15 residues. Germline V gene sequence: CDR1 MNHEY, CDR2 SVGAGI. Here the CDR3 reads CASRGDWRLNNEQFF. The CDR3 region has the DNA TGTGCCAGCAGAGGCGACTGGCGACTGAATAATGAGCAGTTCTTC.

This chain uses TRBV3-1 (or the pseudogene TRBV3-2) with TRBJ2-1; TRBD2 might be the D (7 bases). Deletions cut 1 base from V and 12 bases from J, with 19 bases between. The germline V gene encodes CDR1 LGHDT and CDR2 YNNKEL (reference sequence). The CDR3 sequence is 15 residues long. The chain's CDR3 is CASSQGLSRGAVQFF. The CDR3 DNA follows: TGTGCCAGCAGCCAAGGTCTCTCCCGGGGGGCGGTGCAGTTCTTC.

The sample holds a few counts of this clone. The V and J genes are TRBV7-9 and TRBJ1-4, with a possible D match to TRBD1 (5 bases). The germline V gene has CDR1 SEHNR and CDR2 FQNEAQ (reference sequence). CDR3 size: 16 residues. Between the trimmed V and J ends, which lost 2 bases and 7 bases, there was a span of 17 bases. This CDR3 is CASSLMADGGIEKLFF. The CDR3 DNA sequence: TGTGCCAGCAGCTTAATGGCAGACGGGGGGATTGAAAAACTGTTTTTT.

In this sample, this clone turned up a few times. The chain joins TRBV7-9 to TRBJ1-4; tentatively, D is TRBD1 (5 bases). The CDR3 runs to 15 residues. Germline V gene sequence: CDR1 SEHNR, CDR2 FQNEAQ (reference sequence). Trimming removed 5 bases at V and 5 bases at J, with 15 bases between. CDR3 sequence reads: CASSPRDSYNEKLFF. The CDR3 DNA is TGTGCCAGCAGCCCACGAGACAGTTACAATGAAAAACTGTTTTTT.

This chain connects TRBV15 to TRBJ1-3; no clear D gene. CDR1 and CDR2 (germline): LNHNV, YYDKDF (reference sequence). This CDR3 has 16 amino acids. The V gene lost 8 bases and the J gene lost 1 base, with 18 bases spanning the gap. CDR3: CATAVSGSSSGNTIYF. The CDR3 DNA follows: TGTGCCACCGCCGTGTCAGGAAGCTCATCTGGAAACACCATATATTTT.

The genes are TRBV10-3 and TRBJ2-1; D gene uncertain. The CDR3 is made up of 17 amino acids. The V end lost 0 bases, the J end lost 4 bases, and 16 bases lay between the germline ends. CDR1 and CDR2 from the germline V gene are ENHRY and SYGVKD. In DNA, the CDR3 is TGTGCCATCAGTGAGTCCCCCCACAACGAAGAATACAATGAGCAGTTCTTC. Translating it yields CAISESPHNEEYNEQFF.

A single count supports this clone. The chain combines TRBV28 with TRBJ1-2; tentative D call: TRBD1 (6 bases). V lost 8 bases and J 8 bases, leaving 15 bases between the germline ends. The V gene's germline CDR1 is MDHEN and CDR2 SYDVKM. The CDR3 is made up of 12 amino acids. The CDR3 nucleotides are TGTGCCAGCCGCCGGGGGGCGCAGGGCTACACCTTC. Amino acid sequence: CASRRGAQGYTF.

The chain combines TRBV9 with TRBJ2-4; the match to TRBD1 covers 10 bases. The CDR3 covers 15 residues. CDR1 and CDR2 (germline): SGDLS, YYNGEE. V was pared by 3 bases and J by 0 bases, with 0 bases of the junction left unmatched. The CDR3 reads CASSGTGGAKNIQYF. The CDR3 DNA reads TGTGCCAGCAGCGGGACAGGGGGAGCCAAAAACATTCAGTACTTC.

The rearrangement links TRBV16 to TRBJ1-5; D is perhaps TRBD1 (6 bases). This CDR3 is 15 amino acids long. The germline V gene has CDR1 KGHSY and CDR2 FQNENV. The ends were cut back, 1 base at V and 3 bases at J, with 10 bases in the middle. The CDR3, as DNA: TGTGCCAGCAGCCAATTTAGACAGGCCAATCAGCCCCAGCATTTT. Translation: CASSQFRQANQPQHF.

The chain links TRBV7-2 to TRBJ2-1; possibly TRBD2 for D (6 bases). V shed 4 bases and J shed 9 bases, with 13 bases lying between them. The CDR3 consists of 13 residues. Germline CDR1 SGHTA, CDR2 FQGNSA. The CDR3 here is CASSSPWGVEQFF. The CDR3 DNA reads TGTGCCAGCAGCTCCCCGTGGGGGGTTGAGCAGTTCTTC.